These T cell receptor beta chains were read from a single sample in a study of T cell responses to AZD1222 COVID-19 vaccine. TCRdb's copy holds only in-frame clones and misses some; the assay was immunoSEQ multiplex PCR. The sample holds 100,000 to 120,000 clones, around nine tenths seen once. The material sequenced was peripheral blood, taken on day 0 of AZD1222 vaccination. These receptors were obtained from an adult in good health. CDR3s include the opening cysteine and the closing phenylalanine or tryptophan. A D gene is named only where the DNA matches it firmly. Clone size appears in some rows only: once, few, many, or a class for an expanded clone.

cdr3_aa cdr3_nt clone_size j_call v_call d_call
CASSIGTSPSGNTIYF TGTGCCAGCAGCATCGGGACGTCGCCCTCTGGAAACACCATATATTTT - TRBJ1-3 TRBV5-8 -
CASSSGTGNQPQHF TGTGCCAGCAGTTCCGGGACAGGGAATCAGCCCCAGCATTTT - TRBJ1-5 TRBV28 TRBD1
CASSRAYEQYF TGCGCCAGCAGCCGGGCCTACGAGCAGTACTTC - TRBJ2-7 TRBV5-1 -
CASSIRPGTLNTEAFF TGTGCCAGCAGCATTCGTCCCGGGACCTTAAACACTGAAGCTTTCTTT - TRBJ1-1 TRBV3-1/TRBV3-2 -
CASTRPGTDTQYF TGTGCCAGCACCCGACCGGGCACAGATACGCAGTATTTT - TRBJ2-3 TRBV27 -
CASSIPSSYNEQFF TGTGCCAGTAGTATCCCCAGCTCCTACAATGAGCAGTTCTTC - TRBJ2-1 TRBV19 -
CSARNLETQYF TGCAGTGCTAGAAATTTGGAGACCCAGTACTTC - TRBJ2-5 TRBV20-1 -
CASSPGVYNEQFF TGTGCTAGCAGCCCGGGGGTCTACAATGAGCAGTTCTTC - TRBJ2-1 TRBV7-7 -
CASSVEGGLNTGELFF TGTGCCAGCAGCGTCGAGGGCGGCCTGAACACCGGGGAGCTGTTTTTT - TRBJ2-2 TRBV11-3 -
CASSEGQGAGNEKLFF TGTGCCAGCAGTGAAGGACAGGGGGCCGGTAATGAAAAACTGTTTTTT - TRBJ1-4 TRBV6-1 TRBD1
CASAPEDLYEQYF TGTGCCAGCGCCCCGGAAGACCTCTACGAGCAGTACTTC - TRBJ2-7 TRBV7-9 -
CASSRRLASYNEQFF TGCGCCAGCAGTCGTCGACTAGCCAGCTACAATGAGCAGTTCTTC - TRBJ2-1 TRBV5-1 TRBD2
CASSASTGVTEAFF TGTGCCAGTAGTGCCTCGACAGGCGTAACTGAAGCTTTCTTT - TRBJ1-1 TRBV19 -
CASSTPDRPPSKFF TGTGCCAGTAGTACTCCTGACAGGCCTCCGTCTAAGTTCTTC few TRBJ2-1 TRBV19 -
CASTTTRGRQGNTIYF TGTGCCAGCACCACGACCCGGGGCAGACAGGGAAACACCATATATTTT - TRBJ1-3 TRBV28 -
CATSRIGAASTDTQYF TGTGCCACTAGTCGAATTGGGGCGGCTAGCACAGATACGCAGTATTTT - TRBJ2-3 TRBV5-4 -
CASSPSGVGEQFF TGTGCCAGCAGCCCTTCCGGGGTGGGTGAGCAGTTCTTC - TRBJ2-1 TRBV3-1/TRBV3-2 -
CASSPGERLIF TGTGCCAGCAGCCCCGGGGAGCGTCTCATCTTC - TRBJ2-1 TRBV6-5 -
CASSREETEAFF TGTGCCAGCTCACGTGAGGAGACTGAAGCTTTCTTT - TRBJ1-1 TRBV18 -
CASSSLRGPYNEQFF TGTGCCAGCAGCTCACTCCGAGGGCCGTACAATGAGCAGTTCTTC once TRBJ2-1 TRBV11-2 -
CATSPPRANYGYTF TGTGCCACCTCCCCCCCGAGGGCCAACTATGGCTACACCTTC - TRBJ1-2 TRBV19 -
CATSRGQDWPGELFF TGTGCCACCAGCCGCGGACAGGACTGGCCCGGGGAGCTGTTTTTT - TRBJ2-2 TRBV15 TRBD1
CASSRGWNQPQHF TGTGCCAGCAGCAGGGGGTGGAATCAGCCCCAGCATTTT - TRBJ1-5 TRBV12-3/TRBV12-4 TRBD1
CASSHQVRLAGGDTGELFF TGTGCCAGTAGTCATCAGGTCCGCCTAGCGGGAGGTGACACCGGGGAGCTGTTTTTT - TRBJ2-2 TRBV19 TRBD2
CASSFGQSTEAFF TGTGCCAGCAGTTTCGGACAGTCAACTGAAGCTTTCTTT - TRBJ1-1 TRBV6-5 -
CASSTGSYEQYF TGTGCCAGCAGCACGGGGTCCTACGAGCAGTACTTC once TRBJ2-7 TRBV3-1/TRBV3-2 -
CASSLGGGEGGLRGYTF TGCGCCAGCAGCTTGGGCGGAGGAGAGGGTGGGTTGCGTGGCTACACCTTC - TRBJ1-2 TRBV5-1 -
CAYSQGSSYEQYF TGTGCCTACTCCCAGGGGAGTTCCTACGAGCAGTACTTC - TRBJ2-7 TRBV30 -
CASSIEGQGKTGELFF TGTGCCAGCAGCATTGAGGGACAGGGGAAGACCGGGGAGCTGTTTTTT - TRBJ2-2 TRBV21-1 -
CAIRPGQASNSPLHF TGTGCCATCAGGCCGGGACAGGCTTCAAATTCACCCCTCCACTTT once TRBJ1-6 TRBV10-3 TRBD1
CASSFRMNTEAFF TGTGCCAGCAGCTTTCGAATGAACACTGAAGCTTTCTTT - TRBJ1-1 TRBV11-3 -
CASSEFDGRGELFF TGTGCCAGCAGTGAATTCGACGGCCGCGGGGAGCTGTTTTTT few TRBJ2-2 TRBV2 -
CASSPQWGTNEKLFF TGTGCCAGCAGTCCCCAATGGGGAACTAATGAAAAACTGTTTTTT - TRBJ1-4 TRBV27 -
CATLRDSTDTQYF TGTGCCACTTTAAGGGACTCCACAGATACGCAGTATTTT - TRBJ2-3 TRBV2 -
CASSFRTGLNSPLHF TGTGCCAGCAGTTTTAGGACAGGGCTAAATTCACCCCTCCACTTT - TRBJ1-6 TRBV27 TRBD1
CASSWTSGVPGDTQYF TGTGCCAGCAGCTGGACTAGCGGGGTCCCTGGAGATACGCAGTATTTT - TRBJ2-3 TRBV6-2/TRBV6-3 TRBD2
CASSYPLAGTGELFF TGTGCCAGCAGCTACCCCTTAGCGGGGACCGGGGAGCTGTTTTTT - TRBJ2-2 TRBV11-2 TRBD2
CASSRSGGSYEQYF TGTGCCAGTAGTAGGTCAGGGGGTTCCTACGAGCAGTACTTC - TRBJ2-7 TRBV19 TRBD1
CASSIQGTDINTEAFF TGTGCCAGTAGTATACAGGGGACAGATATTAACACTGAAGCTTTCTTT - TRBJ1-1 TRBV19 TRBD1
CATNRGAGETQYF TGTGCCACCAATCGGGGGGCGGGAGAGACCCAGTACTTC - TRBJ2-5 TRBV15 -
CASSQGDRGNQPQHF TGTGCCAGCAGCCAAGGAGACAGGGGCAATCAGCCCCAGCATTTT - TRBJ1-5 TRBV3-1/TRBV3-2 TRBD1
CASSDRGLDGYTF TGTGCCAGCAGCGACAGGGGGCTTGATGGCTACACCTTC - TRBJ1-2 TRBV5-6 TRBD1
CASRGLATDTQYF TGTGCCAGCCGGGGACTAGCTACTGATACGCAGTATTTT - TRBJ2-3 TRBV11-2 TRBD2
CASSLVTNDGYTF TGTGCCAGCAGCTTGGTAACAAACGATGGCTACACCTTC - TRBJ1-2 TRBV5-8 -
CASSFSGDNSPLHF TGTGCCAGCAGCTTTTCAGGGGATAATTCACCCCTCCACTTT once TRBJ1-6 TRBV11-2 -
CASSQTRRVGVPEAFF TGTGCCAGCAGCCAGACCCGGAGGGTCGGGGTTCCTGAAGCTTTCTTT - TRBJ1-1 TRBV11-2 -
CASSSTLGTGSYEQYF TGTGCCAGCAGCTCAACCCTCGGGACAGGGTCCTACGAGCAGTACTTC - TRBJ2-7 TRBV11-3 TRBD1
CASSHPGQGNYGYTF TGTGCCAGCAGCCACCCCGGACAGGGTAACTATGGCTACACCTTC once TRBJ1-2 TRBV3-1/TRBV3-2 TRBD1
CASSKGGPQETQYF TGTGCCAGTAGTAAAGGGGGCCCCCAAGAGACCCAGTACTTC few TRBJ2-5 TRBV19 TRBD1
CASSRLEGINGYTF TGTGCCAGTAGTAGGCTTGAGGGGATCAATGGCTACACCTTC once TRBJ1-2 TRBV19 -
CATLTGDLSQWSGYTF TGTGCCACCCTGACCGGGGACTTAAGTCAATGGAGTGGCTACACCTTC - TRBJ1-2 TRBV28 -
CASSSGLAVGEQYF TGTGCCAGCAGCTCAGGACTAGCGGTTGGGGAGCAGTACTTC - TRBJ2-7 TRBV7-9 TRBD2
CASSPASGLGETQYF TGTGCTAGCAGCCCCGCCAGCGGATTGGGAGAGACCCAGTACTTC - TRBJ2-5 TRBV7-7 -
CASSLQGQAGNYGYTF TGTGCCAGCAGCCTACAGGGACAGGCTGGAAACTATGGCTACACCTTC - TRBJ1-2 TRBV6-6 TRBD1
CATSRARMDRGNSPLHF TGTGCCACCAGCAGGGCGAGGATGGACAGGGGTAATTCACCCCTCCACTTT - TRBJ1-6 TRBV15 TRBD1
CASSQTGFNSPLHF TGTGCCAGCAGTCAAACGGGGTTTAATTCACCCCTCCACTTT - TRBJ1-6 TRBV25-1 -
CASSPLAGASYNEQFF TGTGCCAGCAGTCCGTTAGCGGGCGCCTCCTACAATGAGCAGTTCTTC - TRBJ2-1 TRBV5-4 TRBD2
CASRPHGTYEQYF TGTGCCAGCAGACCCCACGGGACCTACGAGCAGTACTTC once TRBJ2-7 TRBV28 -
CASSLAPASSGNTIYF TGTGCCAGCAGCTTAGCGCCGGCTAGCTCTGGAAACACCATATATTTT - TRBJ1-3 TRBV7-8 -
CASSLARGNEQFF TGTGCCAGCAGCTTAGCTAGGGGGAATGAGCAGTTCTTC - TRBJ2-1 TRBV7-3 -